The clone carrying this TCR beta chain appeared a single time. The data were obtained in a study of blood T cell repertoires in COVID-19. V lost 0 bases, J lost 2 bases, and 8 bases lay in between. Per the germline V gene, CDR1 is SGDLS and CDR2 is YYNGEE. The CDR3 has 15 residues. Profiled with immunoSEQ multiplex PCR; TCRdb holds only in-frame clones, not every one. The table includes 64,000 or so clones, approximately 91% detected once. The receptor was isolated from a human donor in a cohort sampled during active COVID-19. This chain joins TRBV9 and TRBJ2-2; D possibly corresponds to TRBD2 (5 bases). The sample consisted of peripheral blood. CDR3 loop: CASSVADYNTGELFF. For the CDR3, the DNA is TGTGCCAGCAGCGTAGCTGACTATAACACCGGGGAGCTGTTTTTT.